The clone carrying this T cell receptor beta chain was picked up a small number of times. Antigen specificity is unknown. The entry originates in a study of T cells after yellow fever vaccination. Study results and caveats: Re-detected after boosting: most primary clones, about 95% of CD4 and over 80% of CD8. A small proportion of clonotypes was detected in both the CD4 and CD8 compartments. From the bulk population, abundant clonotypes could contaminate and appear within FACS-sorted repertoires.

The TCR cDNA carried a universal primer site and UMIs from 5'RACE template switching. TCRdb reprocessed the 5' RACE reads via MiXCR and lists one record per CDR3 protein. The data show about 320,000 distinct CDR3 sequences, with 4% to 5.5% seen just once and approximately 19% held by the top ten. The V and J ends lost 1 base and 6 bases respectively, with 15 bases between them. From germline, CDR1 is LGHNA and CDR2 YSLEER. The CDR3 is 15 amino acids. The chain couples TRBV4-3 to TRBJ1-2; the D is unclear. This material consisted of PBMCs, taken 15 days after the yellow fever booster vaccination. The sequence was collected from a young man who received the YFV17D yellow fever vaccine. This CDR3 reads CASSQVYPPRHGYTF. CDR3 sequence (DNA): TGCGCCAGCAGCCAAGTCTACCCCCCTCGTCATGGCTACACCTTC.